This T cell receptor (beta chain) was captured by sequencing in a study of T cells in Graves' hyperthyroidism and ophthalmopathy. This clonotype was seen a few times. There were TCR beta CDR3 regions amplified from RNA transcripts. HTBI primers were employed in a first-round RT-PCR of the TCR CDR3. TCRdb re-called the multiplex PCR reads through MiXCR, storing one row per CDR3 protein. Among fewer than 600,000 distinct CDR3 sequences listed, 14% were seen once. V gave up 6 bases and J gave up 11 bases, with 19 bases separating them. This CDR3 has 13 amino acids. The gene calls are TRBV12-3 or TRBV12-4 and TRBJ1-1, with a tentative D call TRBD1 (5 bases). The sequencing sample was made of blood. This TCR was recovered from a woman in her thirties or forties with Graves' hyperthyroidism. The CDR3 DNA follows: TGTGCCAGCAGCCCAATGGGAGGGGTCTTCGCTTTCTTT. Translated: CASSPMGGVFAFF.